This T cell receptor beta chain was captured by sequencing in a study of shared clonotypes between healthy human individuals. The table came from immunoSEQ multiplex PCR; TCRdb's copy has only in-frame clones and leaves some out. In the table there are 300,000 to 400,000 clones, more than 60% of which are singletons. On this clone itself: What it binds is unknown.

General study findings and limits: Sharing of clonotypes among donors was expected to vary with sequencing depth. Relative to memory subsets, naive subsets generally showed larger estimated richness.

The germline V gene has CDR1 SGHAT and CDR2 FQNNGV. V lost 6 bases, J lost 3 bases, and 8 bases lay in between. CDR3 size: 13 residues. This clonotype originated in a man between 25 and 39 years old in good health. This sequence joins TRBV11-2 and TRBJ2-2; no reliable D call. The sequencing sample was made of memory CD4+ T cells sorted from blood. As for subset: CD45RA-negative fraction. CDR3 sequence (DNA): TGTGCCAGCAGTGTAGTGGACACCGGGGAGCTGTTTTTT. This codes for CASSVVDTGELFF.